Listed below are T cell receptor beta chains from one sample, sequenced in a study of neoadjuvant anti-PD-1 for oral cavity cancer. Using immunoSEQ multiplex PCR, the repertoire was profiled, and TCRdb retains in-frame clones only, with some absent. Of about 16,000 clones in the sample, about three quarters are singletons; the top ten hold about 2.4%. Sequencing used PBMCs, obtained before nivolumab (anti-PD-1) treatment. Receptors were obtained from a person aged 40-85 years with oral cavity squamous cell carcinoma. Each CDR3 is given with its conserved first and last residue. The D gene is left open where the match is weak. Expanded clones are given a class, and other clones once, few, many or no size at all.

d_gene	abundance	v_gene	j_gene	CDR3aa	CDR3nt
.	.	TRBV5-4	TRBJ1-1	CASSLNRRSEAFF	TGTGCCAGCAGCCTTAACAGGCGCTCTGAAGCTTTCTTT
.	.	TRBV16	TRBJ2-1	CASSQSRGVEQFF	TGTGCCAGCAGCCAATCGAGAGGGGTCGAGCAGTTCTTC
.	.	TRBV27	TRBJ2-3	CASSSRAAGTDTQYF	TGTGCCAGCAGTTCCCGGGCCGCGGGCACAGATACGCAGTATTTT
.	.	TRBV27	TRBJ2-3	CASSLWGTDTQYF	TGTGCCAGCAGTTTATGGGGCACAGATACGCAGTATTTT
.	.	TRBV5-1	TRBJ2-2	CASSLAGYTGELFF	TGCGCCAGCAGCTTGGCCGGATATACCGGGGAGCTGTTTTTT
.	.	TRBV7-6	TRBJ1-2	CASSLGQGFNYGYTF	TGTGCCAGCAGCTTAGGTCAAGGGTTTAACTATGGCTACACCTTC
.	few	TRBV30	TRBJ1-1	CAWSPSGNTEAFF	TGTGCCTGGAGCCCCTCAGGGAACACTGAAGCTTTCTTT
.	.	TRBV5-1	TRBJ2-3	CASRKEGGADTQYF	TGCGCCAGCCGTAAAGAGGGGGGCGCAGATACGCAGTATTTT
TRBD1	.	TRBV5-4	TRBJ1-4	CASSLGTGDEKLFF	TGTGCCAGCAGCCTCGGGACAGGGGACGAAAAACTGTTTTTT
.	once	TRBV11-2	TRBJ2-7	CASSLDISVSYEQYF	TGTGCCAGCAGCTTAGATATTAGCGTCTCCTACGAGCAGTACTTC
.	.	TRBV7-8	TRBJ1-2	CASSLQRFRGGYTF	TGTGCCAGCAGCTTACAGCGGTTCCGGGGAGGCTACACCTTC
TRBD1	.	TRBV6-1	TRBJ2-7	CASSVPWGQGSSYEQYF	TGTGCCAGCAGTGTCCCCTGGGGACAGGGAAGCTCCTACGAGCAGTACTTC
.	.	TRBV5-4	TRBJ1-2	CASSLVGGDNYGYTF	TGTGCCAGCAGCTTGGTTGGGGGGGACAACTATGGCTACACCTTC
.	.	TRBV19	TRBJ1-3	CASSSQGRRNSGNTIYF	TGTGCCAGTAGTTCTCAGGGGCGACGAAACTCTGGAAACACCATATATTTT
.	once	TRBV5-5	TRBJ2-3	CASRNTGQALSTDTQYF	TGTGCCAGCAGAAACACCGGACAAGCCCTAAGCACAGATACGCAGTATTTT
.	.	TRBV11-1	TRBJ2-3	CASSFLITDTQYF	TGTGCCAGCAGCTTCCTGATCACAGATACGCAGTATTTT
.	.	TRBV5-1	TRBJ2-7	CASSSTRSYEQYF	TGCGCCAGCAGCAGTACCCGTTCCTACGAGCAGTACTTC
.	.	TRBV11-2	TRBJ2-1	CASSSEGSSYNEQFF	TGTGCCAGCAGCTCAGAGGGTAGCTCCTACAATGAGCAGTTCTTC
.	.	TRBV28	TRBJ2-7	CASSPSWDYEQYF	TGTGCCAGCAGCCCCTCGTGGGATTACGAGCAGTACTTC
.	.	TRBV4-2	TRBJ2-5	CASSHLTGTYQETQYF	TGTGCCAGCAGCCATTTGACAGGGACTTACCAAGAGACCCAGTACTTC
.	.	TRBV4-2	TRBJ2-5	CASSQEATEKETQYF	TGTGCCAGCAGCCAAGAGGCGACAGAGAAAGAGACCCAGTACTTC
.	.	TRBV6-5	TRBJ2-3	CASSYYGGRTDTQYF	TGTGCCAGCAGTTACTATGGGGGGCGCACAGATACGCAGTATTTT
TRBD1	.	TRBV6-5	TRBJ2-5	CASSYFRQGEETQYF	TGTGCCAGCAGTTACTTTAGACAGGGAGAAGAGACCCAGTACTTC
TRBD1	.	TRBV5-1	TRBJ1-1	CASSPETGRNTEAFF	TGCGCCAGCAGCCCGGAGACAGGGAGGAACACTGAAGCTTTCTTT
TRBD1	.	TRBV6-5	TRBJ2-7	CASSYGQGWVEQYF	TGTGCCAGCAGTTACGGACAGGGTTGGGTCGAGCAGTACTTC